A selection of T cell receptor beta chains follows, all from one sample in a study of cytomegalovirus exposure and HLA in healthy donors. Assay used: immunoSEQ multiplex PCR; TCRdb lists only in-frame clones, some missing. The sample holds over 75,000 clones, roughly 78% seen once. Sequenced sample: PBMCs. The source of these receptors is a woman aged 55-75 years in good health and CMV-seronegative. The conserved cysteine and the conserved F or W are not part of the CDR3 here. Expanded clones are given a class, and other clones once, few, many or no size at all.

>12|TRBV7-9|few|TRBJ1-4
ASSRPGEGEKLF
>14|TRBV4-3|NA|TRBJ1-2
ASSQEWGLANYGYT
>11|TRBV6-5|NA|TRBJ1-6
ATWDRLNSPLH
>12|TRBV5-6|NA|TRBJ2-7
ASSLMAAPYEQY
>14|TRBV6-1|NA|TRBJ2-5
ASSEGTDLSQETQY
>14|TRBV11-2|NA|TRBJ2-1
ASSLFSGGLYNEQF
>13|TRBV5-6|NA|TRBJ2-7
ASSLPGQGSYEQY
>12|TRBV5-6|NA|TRBJ1-2
ASSFLAGGYGYT
>11|TRBV28|NA|TRBJ1-2
ASSLSYNYGYT
>12|TRBV6-5|NA|TRBJ2-7
ASTKGTGGYEQY
>13|TRBV25-1|NA|TRBJ2-5
ASSGNSGGALVRY
>12|TRBV29-1|NA|TRBJ1-2
SVDVGRGQDGYT
>13|TRBV7-9|NA|TRBJ2-5
ASSLLGTGGETQY
>13|TRBV5-1|NA|TRBJ2-7
ASSLYGQGGDEQY
>11|TRBV19|NA|TRBJ1-2
ASRGQGGSGYT
>13|TRBV7-8|NA|TRBJ1-5
ASSLVDSANQPQH
>14|TRBV19|NA|TRBJ1-1
ASIQPESSSGTEAF
>12|TRBV29-1|once|TRBJ2-3
SVETVVVTDTQY
>13|TRBV6-4|NA|TRBJ2-1
ASSTSQGTYNEQF
>17|TRBV15|NA|TRBJ2-2
ATSTFGLAGGLGTGELF
>11|TRBV2|few|TRBJ1-4
ASRPGGHEKLF
>12|TRBV12-1|NA|TRBJ1-1
ASSHGQGNTEAF
>12|TRBV5-1|few|TRBJ2-7
ASSLGLAGTEQY
>11|TRBV7-7|NA|TRBJ2-1
ASTGGSYNEQF
>12|TRBV6-1|NA|TRBJ1-4
ASIRTGGNEKLF
>11|TRBV7-6|NA|TRBJ1-2
ASSLGPGYGYT
>12|TRBV5-1|NA|TRBJ2-1
ASSPSSFYNEQF
>12|TRBV19|NA|TRBJ1-1
ASSIVSLNTEAF
>14|TRBV4-1|NA|TRBJ2-1
ASSQRSGGARDEQF
>11|TRBV10-1|NA|TRBJ2-7
ASSESESYEQY
>12|TRBV13|NA|TRBJ2-1
ASTQARLNNEQF
>12|TRBV6-5|NA|TRBJ1-2
ASRKTSTNYGYT
>10|TRBV11-2|NA|TRBJ2-7
ASSSQGSEQY
>14|TRBV4-3|NA|TRBJ2-1
ASSPIGALPLNEQF
>11|TRBV18|NA|TRBJ1-1
ASSPTGNTEAF
>11|TRBV28|few|TRBJ2-2
ASSIRRSGELF
>14|TRBV19|NA|TRBJ2-1
ASSTTTGSSYNEQF
>12|TRBV5-1|NA|TRBJ1-2
ASSLGTENYVYT
>12|TRBV27|NA|TRBJ2-7
ASSLSRGGYEQY
>13|TRBV14|NA|TRBJ2-5
ASSQDFTIGETQY
>12|TRBV5-1|NA|TRBJ1-1
ASSPRVWNTEAF
>13|TRBV4-3|NA|TRBJ2-7
ASNPGTGFGYEQY
>15|TRBV5-1|NA|TRBJ1-6
ASSLNPTRSYNSPLH
>10|TRBV5-6|NA|TRBJ1-5
ASSLASGPQH
>13|TRBV4-1|NA|TRBJ1-1
ASSHRTGTNTEAF
>12|TRBV27|NA|TRBJ1-2
ASSPAGGDYGYT
>11|TRBV5-1|NA|TRBJ2-5
ASSLEGGETQY
>14|TRBV9|NA|TRBJ2-5
ASSVEGLVGRETQY
>15|TRBV10-3|NA|TRBJ2-1
AISVKTGGGPYNEQF
>10|TRBV29-1|NA|TRBJ2-7
SVQRGGVEQY
>13|TRBV5-1|NA|TRBJ2-3
ASSLNRSPTDTQY
>13|TRBV2|NA|TRBJ1-6
ASSGGGNPNSPLH
>13|TRBV21-1|NA|TRBJ2-2
ASSKCCRESGELF
>13|TRBV6-1|NA|TRBJ2-6
AILAGHSGANVLT
>12|TRBV7-9|NA|TRBJ2-5
ASSLQGAMETQY
>13|TRBV5-1|NA|TRBJ2-2
ASSLGQRNTGELF
>13|TRBV7-2|NA|TRBJ1-2
ASSLYLGESYGYT
>10|TRBV7-9|NA|TRBJ2-3
ASSSASNTQY
>12|TRBV7-9|few|TRBJ2-7
ASSPRDFSYEQY